Listed here are 6 T cell receptor beta chains from one sample, sequenced in a study of T-cell reconstitution after alpha-beta-depleted transplantation in children. Researchers prepared the TCRbeta library using unique molecular identifiers, the study reports. TCRdb redid the calling of the PCR reads with MiXCR, one entry per CDR3 protein. The data hold around 580,000 distinct CDR3 sequences, with 25% to 30% observed a single time. Sequenced material: PBMCs, taken before TCRalphabeta/CD19-depleted stem cell transplant. The receptors come from a boy in the first two years of life with Wiskott-Aldrich syndrome, due to receive a stem cell transplant.

The chain joins TRBV7-8 to TRBJ2-1, with 9 bases aligning to TRBD2. There are 16 residues in the CDR3. The trim removed 5 bases at V and 9 bases at J, leaving 14 bases unmatched. The germline V gene encodes CDR1 SGHVS and CDR2 FQNEAQ. The CDR3 loop is CASSLVLGGRAPEQFF. The CDR3 region has the DNA TGTGCCAGCAGCCTCGTCTTGGGCGGGAGGGCCCCTGAGCAGTTCTTC.

This clonotype was seen a handful of times. This sequence joins TRBV4-2 and TRBJ2-1, with 9 bases aligning to TRBD2. The CDR3 totals 15 residues. The ends lost 0 bases at V and 7 bases at J; junction bases unmatched: 4. Per germline, CDR1 LGHNA and CDR2 YNFKEQ. For the CDR3, the DNA is TGTGCCAGCAGCCAAGATTTGCGGGAGGGGAATGAGCAGTTCTTC. It codes for CASSQDLREGNEQFF.

The chain joins TRBV11-1 to TRBJ2-3; 8 bases line up with TRBD2. V gave up 5 bases and J gave up 0 bases; unmatched junction bases: 16. The CDR3 contains 19 residues. Germline CDR1 and CDR2: SGHAT and FQDESV (reference sequence). CDR3 residues: CASSPSGSQPVYSTDTQYF. The CDR3 DNA reads as TGTGCCAGCAGCCCGAGCGGGAGCCAGCCAGTGTATAGCACAGATACGCAGTATTTT. The whole variable domain, filled in from reference TRBV11-1 and TRBJ2-3, reads EAEVAQSPRYKITEKSQAVAFWCDPISGHATLYWYRQILGQGPELLVQFQDESVVDDSQLPKDRFSAERLKGVDSTLKIQPAELGDSAMYLCASSPSGSQPVYSTDTQYFGPGTRLTVL.

The rearrangement uses TRBV5-1 and TRBJ2-1, with D perhaps matching TRBD2 (7 bases). The CDR3 extends over 15 amino acids. Deletions cut 0 bases from V and 5 bases from J, with 12 bases between. CDR1 is SGHRS and CDR2 is YFSETQ in the germline V gene. CDR3 in amino acids: CASSLEGGHDNEQFF. The CDR3 bases are TGCGCCAGCAGCTTGGAGGGGGGGCATGACAATGAGCAGTTCTTC.

The J gene is TRBJ2-3, the V gene TRBV5-1, with unresolved D. CDR1 is SGHRS and CDR2 is YFSETQ in the germline V gene. V was pared by 0 bases and J by 1 base, with 9 bases between. The CDR3 contains 15 residues. CDR3 nucleotide sequence: TGCGCCAGCAGCTTGGTACAGCCTCGCACAGATACGCAGTATTTT. It codes for CASSLVQPRTDTQYF. The variable domain in full, with the rest retrieved from reference TRBV5-1 and TRBJ2-3, is KAGVTQTPRYLIKTRGQQVTLSCSPISGHRSVSWYQQTPGQGLQFLFEYFSETQRNKGNFPGRFSGRQFSNSRSEMNVSTLELGDSALYLCASSLVQPRTDTQYFGPGTRLTVL.

A few counts support this clonotype. The V gene is TRBV5-1, the J gene TRBJ2-1; 13 bases align to TRBD2. Trimming removed 3 bases from V and 7 bases from J; junction bases left unmatched: 4. The CDR3 consists of 15 residues. Per the germline V gene, CDR1 is SGHRS and CDR2 is YFSETQ. Here the CDR3 reads CASSWGLAGTNEQFF. The CDR3, as DNA: TGCGCCAGCAGCTGGGGACTAGCGGGAACGAATGAGCAGTTCTTC.